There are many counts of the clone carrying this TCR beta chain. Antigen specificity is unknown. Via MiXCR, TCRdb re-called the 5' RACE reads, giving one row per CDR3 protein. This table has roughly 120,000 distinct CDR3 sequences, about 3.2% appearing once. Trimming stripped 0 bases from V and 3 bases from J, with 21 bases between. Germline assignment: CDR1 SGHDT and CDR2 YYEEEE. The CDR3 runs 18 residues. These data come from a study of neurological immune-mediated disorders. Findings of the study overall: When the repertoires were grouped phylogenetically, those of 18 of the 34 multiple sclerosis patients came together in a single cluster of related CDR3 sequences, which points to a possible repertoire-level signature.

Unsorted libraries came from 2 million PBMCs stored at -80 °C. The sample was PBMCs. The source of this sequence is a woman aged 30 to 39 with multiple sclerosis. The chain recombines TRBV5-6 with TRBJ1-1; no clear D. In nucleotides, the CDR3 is TGTGCCAGCAGCTTGGGGGAGCTTCGGCGGGCCCCGGACACTGAAGCTTTCTTT. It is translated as CASSLGELRRAPDTEAFF.